The clone carrying this T cell receptor beta chain is labeled as medium-sized (0.01 to 0.1%). The sample comes from a study of blood T cell repertoires in COVID-19. The overall study: The study drew acute and convalescent COVID-19 samples from the United States, Italy and Spain. The analysed material was cDNA or gDNA that came from T cells, B-cell-depleted T cells, or PBMCs.

Per the authors' pipeline: From reference gene primer amplification, estimates of nucleated cell counts were derived. Data came from immunoSEQ multiplex PCR; TCRdb stores just in-frame clones and leaves some out. V, J and clone size reflect that table, while D and trimming were determined from the DNA. The table lists 90,000 to 100,000 clones, about 86% of them singletons. The trim removed 11 bases at V and 6 bases at J, leaving 11 bases unmatched. In germline, CDR1 is WNHNN, CDR2 SYGVQD (reference sequence). The CDR3 contains 13 residues. Sequencing used peripheral blood. The chain joins TRBV10-1 to TRBJ2-7; 9 bases agree with TRBD2. The TCR was taken from a man older than 75 with acute or convalescent COVID-19. DNA for the CDR3: TGCGCCGGTTTAGCGGGAGCCCAATGCGAGCAGTACTTC. Encoded protein: CAGLAGAQCEQYF.